One sample yielded the 26 T cell receptor beta chains listed below, sequenced in a study of CD8+CD57+ T cells in acquired aplastic anemia. TCR beta VDJ and CDR3 profiles were obtained from a genomic DNA template. TCRdb re-derived calls from the reads in MiXCR, one entry per CDR3 protein. The sample yields hundreds of thousands of distinct CDR3 sequences, 65% to 75% seen once. The sample was sorted CD4+, CD8+, or CD8+CD57+ T cells (not recorded which) from PBMCs. Source of these receptors: a human donor in good health, serving as a control.

V and J are TRBV29-1 and TRBJ1-6; D unclear. Germline V gene data show CDR1 as SQVTM and CDR2 as ANQGSEA. V was shortened by 5 bases and J by 14 bases, with 19 bases between the two germline ends. This CDR3 region has 13 residues. DNA of the CDR3: TGCAGCGTTCGGGCAGGTGATAATACATCCCTCCACTTT. Translation: CSVRAGDNTSLHF.

Turning to this clonotype: A much more abundant neighbour one base away suggests this may be a read error. The chain couples TRBV6-5 to TRBJ1-2, with D unresolved. V gave up 5 bases and J gave up 6 bases, with 16 bases separating them. The CDR3 runs to 14 residues. Per the germline V gene, CDR1 is MNHEY and CDR2 is SVGAGI. CDR3 sequence (DNA): TGTGCCAGCAGTGACCGGGGAAGGAACCATGGCTACACCTTC. It translates to CASSDRGRNHGYTF.

This clonotype came up many times. CDR3 protein: CASSPAGGHTDTQYF. The DNA of the CDR3 is TGTGCCAGCAGCCCAGCGGGGGGCCACACAGATACGCAGTATTTT. V and J are TRBV7-2 and TRBJ2-3; the match to TRBD2 covers 9 bases. V trimming: 5 bases; J trimming: 2 bases; junction bases outside the gene matches: 5. CDR1 is SGHTA and CDR2 is FQGNSA in the germline V gene. The length of the CDR3 is 15 residues.

The genes are TRBV2 and TRBJ2-7; D is perhaps TRBD2 (6 bases). CDR3 size: 13 residues. The V gene lost 4 bases and the J gene lost 7 bases, with 14 bases spanning the gap. Germline CDR1 SNHLY, CDR2 FYNNEI. DNA for the CDR3: TGTGCCAGCAGTGTGGGGTCTGGGGGGGAGCAGTACTTC. It is translated as CASSVGSGGEQYF.

This clonotype was detected many times. The rearrangement links TRBV9 to TRBJ1-1; D gene uncertain. The CDR3 loop spans 11 amino acids. Trimming left V 7 bases short and J 3 bases short, with 7 bases between. Germline CDR1 is SGDLS and CDR2 is YYNGEE. CDR3 bases: TGTGCCAGCCCTAATTACACTGAAGCTTTCTTT. It codes for CASPNYTEAFF.

This clonotype was observed once. The junction departs from the called germline gene at one end, perhaps through a read error. The chain is built from TRBV7-9 and TRBJ1-1; D may be TRBD1 (5 bases). The CDR3 is made up of 13 amino acids. Germline CDR1 SEHNR, CDR2 FQNEAQ (reference sequence). The CDR3 sequence is CASSSTDGAGDQF. In DNA, the CDR3 is TGTGCCAGCAGCTCCACTGACGGGGCTGGTGATCAGTTT.

The rearrangement joins TRBV7-9 to TRBJ2-7; either TRBD1 or TRBD2 may fit D (6 bases each). This CDR3 has 15 residues. In germline, CDR1 is SEHNR, CDR2 FQNEAQ (reference sequence). V shed 5 bases and J shed 5 bases, with 19 bases lying between them. The CDR3 here is CASSPRGGTVDEQYF. The CDR3 nucleotides read TGTGCCAGCAGCCCTCGAGGGGGGACGGTGGACGAGCAGTACTTC.

This clonotype was counted only a few times. The chain carries TRBV7-2 and TRBJ1-1; no definite D call. The CDR3 runs to 15 residues. Trimming pared 3 bases from V and 0 bases from J, leaving 11 bases between. From germline, CDR1 is SGHTA and CDR2 FQGNSA. For the CDR3, the DNA is TGTGCCAGCAGCTTGGGAGGAAGCATGAACACTGAAGCTTTCTTT. Translating it yields CASSLGGSMNTEAFF.

Of note for this clonotype: A junction end diverges from the germline sequence, so it may reflect a read error. The chain couples TRBV10-2 to TRBJ1-4; D is unresolved. CDR3 length equals 15 residues. The V gene's germline CDR1 is WSHSY and CDR2 SAAADI. CDR3 in amino acids: CASSTAQSVTEKLFF. In DNA, the CDR3 is TGTGCCAGTAGTACCGCTCAGTCTGTTACTGAAAAACTGTTTTTT.

The chain couples TRBV20-1 to TRBJ1-4, with a tentative D call TRBD1 (5 bases). The V end lost 5 bases, the J end lost 9 bases, and 19 bases lay between the germline ends. The V gene's germline CDR1 is DFQATT and CDR2 SNEGSKA (reference sequence). The CDR3 extends over 14 amino acids. The CDR3 DNA reads as TGCAGTGCTCTCCAGGAGGGGTCCTACAAAAAACTGTTTTTT. Translation: CSALQEGSYKKLFF.

V gene TRBV2 combines with J gene TRBJ2-7, with 12 bases aligning to TRBD2. The assigned J gene may be wrong: the sequence end matches TRBJ2-1 better. The CDR3 is 16 residues long. CDR1 and CDR2 from the germline V gene are SNHLY and FYNNEI. The CDR3 here is CASSGGGGLAGNEQFF. CDR3 sequence (DNA): TGTGCCAGCAGTGGGGGGGGGGGACTAGCGGGTAATGAGCAGTTCTTC.

About this clonotype: The junction does not match germline at one end; this may be a read error. J is TRBJ1-2 and V is TRBV29-1; D unclear. The germline V gene encodes CDR1 SQVTM and CDR2 ANQGSEA. This CDR3 is built from 11 residues. CDR3 nucleotide sequence: TGCAGTGCTGTTGGTGCCTATGGCTACTCCTTC. Its protein is CSAVGAYGYSF.

The rearrangement uses TRBV20-1 and TRBJ2-7; 7 bases fit TRBD2. This CDR3 region has 14 residues. The germline V gene has CDR1 DFQATT and CDR2 SNEGSKA (reference sequence). The V and J ends lost 6 bases and 6 bases, in that order; junction bases with no gene match: 14. The CDR3 reads CSADAGGGVVEQYF. DNA of the CDR3: TGCAGTGCCGACGCCGGGGGAGGGGTTGTCGAGCAGTACTTC.

The V gene is TRBV20-1, the J gene TRBJ1-3; 7 bases fit TRBD1. CDR1 and CDR2 from the germline V gene are DFQATT and SNEGSKA (reference sequence). There are 15 residues in the CDR3. The ends lost 4 bases at V and 8 bases at J; junction bases unmatched: 14. CDR3: CSATSGTAYGYTIYF. DNA for the CDR3: TGCAGTGCTACAAGCGGGACAGCCTATGGCTACACCATATATTTT.

Turning to this clonotype: The junction departs from germline at one end; a sequencing error may be responsible. CDR3 bases: TGTGCCAGCCGCCCGGACGGCCAAGGTTATGGCTACCACTTC. Protein product: CASRPDGQGYGYHF. The chain couples TRBV2 to TRBJ1-2; D unclear. Germline-derived CDR1 and CDR2 are SNHLY and FYNNEI. This CDR3 spans 14 amino acids.

The V call is TRBV5-1, the J call TRBJ2-2; the D gene could be TRBD1 or TRBD2 (5 bases each). V was clipped by 1 base and J by 8 bases, with 15 bases between them. This CDR3 has 15 amino acids. Germline assignment: CDR1 SGHRS and CDR2 YFSETQ. The CDR3 sequence is CASSLLEDTAGELFF. The DNA of the CDR3 is TGCGCCAGCAGCTTGCTGGAGGACACTGCAGGGGAGCTGTTTTTT.

As for this clonotype: Likely a read error: the CDR3 ends without its conserved phenylalanine or tryptophan. The DNA is omitted, as the CDR3 cannot be located on it reliably, and the CDR3 follows TCRdb's listing. The J gene is TRBJ1-3, the V gene TRBV9. The CDR3 contains 13 residues when both ends are counted. Germline CDR1 reads SGDLS; CDR2 reads YYNGEE. CDR3 region: CASSQLAGNTGEL.

Concerning this clonotype: This likely comes from a read error, as the CDR3 has no conserved phenylalanine or tryptophan at its end. No DNA is shown, since the ends of the CDR3 on it are uncertain; the CDR3 is the one TCRdb lists. The chain carries TRBV7-9 and TRBJ1-5. The CDR3 is 13 residues long, counting both termini. The germline V gene has CDR1 SEHNR and CDR2 FQNEAQ (reference sequence). The CDR3 sequence: CASTWSGPRTSHQ.

Of note for this clonotype: An end of the junction differs from the germline gene, which may be a read error. The chain is built from TRBV7-6 and TRBJ1-1; the D gene is possibly TRBD1 (5 bases). The CDR3 has 14 residues. The germline gives CDR1 SGHVS, CDR2 FNYEAQ. The CDR3 coding sequence is TGTGCCAGCAGCTCCGAGCCGGAGGACACAGATAATTTATTT. Translating it yields CASSSEPEDTDNLF.

The chain employs TRBV24-1 and TRBJ1-2; D perhaps matches TRBD1 (6 bases). Germline assignment: CDR1 KGHDR and CDR2 SFDVKD. The CDR3 has 15 amino acids. V lost 2 bases and J lost 0, with 9 bases in between. As DNA, the CDR3 is TGTGCCACCAGTGATTCACAGGGCACTAACTATGGCTACACCTTC. It is translated as CATSDSQGTNYGYTF.

Regarding this clonotype: The missing conserved phenylalanine or tryptophan at the end of this CDR3 makes a read error likely. Because the CDR3's place on the DNA is in doubt, the DNA is left out and the CDR3 is given as listed by TCRdb. The rearrangement links TRBV15 to TRBJ2-3; the table calls TRBD1, which could not be checked here. The germline V gene encodes CDR1 LNHNV and CDR2 YYDKDF (reference sequence). The CDR3 has 14 amino acids, counting both end residues. This CDR3 reads CASSRANSGAELYV.

This clonotype showed up many times. CDR3 sequence reads: CASSSGGDNQPQHF. CDR3 in DNA: TGTGCCAGCAGCTCGGGGGGGGACAATCAGCCCCAGCATTTT. The chain recombines TRBV7-2 with TRBJ1-5; maybe TRBD1 (5 bases). The V end was cut by 4 bases, the J end by 3 bases, with 10 bases between. Germline V gene sequence: CDR1 SGHTA, CDR2 FQGNSA. CDR3 size: 14 residues.

This clonotype was seen a single time. The J gene is TRBJ1-2, the V gene TRBV7-2; TRBD1 matches at 7 bases. The CDR3 is 15 amino acids. Germline trimming cut 2 bases from V and 8 bases from J; bases unmatched to any gene: 11. Germline CDR1 is SGHTA and CDR2 is FQGNSA. CDR3 sequence (DNA): TGTGCCAGCAGCTTAAGGACAGGAGCGCGGTTCGGCTACACCTTC. Translated: CASSLRTGARFGYTF.

V usage is TRBV5-1 and J usage is TRBJ2-3; no definite D call. CDR1 and CDR2 from the germline V gene are SGHRS and YFSETQ. Trimming removed 4 bases at V and 2 bases at J, with 11 bases between. This CDR3 is built from 14 residues. The CDR3 here is CASSGAENTDTQYF. The CDR3, as DNA: TGCGCCAGCAGCGGAGCCGAGAACACAGATACGCAGTATTTT. The full variable domain, rest sourced from reference TRBV5-1 and TRBJ2-3, is KAGVTQTPRYLIKTRGQQVTLSCSPISGHRSVSWYQQTPGQGLQFLFEYFSETQRNKGNFPGRFSGRQFSNSRSEMNVSTLELGDSALYLCASSGAENTDTQYFGPGTRLTVL.

The genes are TRBV10-3 and TRBJ1-2, with 7 bases that match TRBD1. The V and J ends lost 0 bases and 7 bases, in that order; junction bases with no gene match: 8. The CDR3 loop spans 15 amino acids. Germline V gene sequence: CDR1 ENHRY, CDR2 SYGVKD. DNA of the CDR3: TGTGCCATCAGTGAGTCGCACAGGGGTGTAGGTGGCTACACCTTC. Encoded protein: CAISESHRGVGGYTF.

This clonotype appeared many times. This rearrangement joins TRBV20-1 to TRBJ2-1; TRBD2 matches at 11 bases. CDR3 length equals 17 residues. CDR1 is DFQATT, CDR2 SNEGSKA, per germline (reference sequence). Losses at the gene ends were 1 base for V and 10 bases for J; bases not matched to a gene: 15. The DNA of the CDR3 is TGCAGTGCTAGAGTACCACTAGCGGGGGTAGCCGGGCGGGAGCAGTTCTTC. Translation gives CSARVPLAGVAGREQFF.